A single sample is the source of the 30 T cell receptor beta chains below, sequenced in a study of blood T cell repertoires in COVID-19. Sequenced by immunoSEQ multiplex PCR; TCRdb stores in-frame clones only, minus some. In the table there are about 170,000 clones, about 74% of which are singletons. The sample comprised peripheral blood. These receptors were collected from an elderly woman with acute or convalescent COVID-19.

V usage is TRBV18 and J usage is TRBJ2-5; D is perhaps TRBD2 (6 bases). V dropped 3 bases and J dropped 2 bases, with 7 bases sitting between them. This CDR3 region has 13 residues. CDR1 KGHSH and CDR2 LQKENI come from the germline V gene. CDR3 amino acids: CASSPGTQETQYF. The CDR3 region has the DNA TGTGCCAGCTCACCGGGGACTCAAGAGACCCAGTACTTC.

The V gene is TRBV3-1 (or the pseudogene TRBV3-2), the J gene TRBJ1-6, with TRBD1 identical over 7 bases. The CDR3 contains 14 residues. V trimming: 4 bases; J trimming: 10 bases; junction bases outside the gene matches: 7. Germline loops: CDR1 LGHDT, CDR2 YNNKEL (reference sequence). The CDR3 loop reads CASSRRQGESPLHF. Written as DNA, the CDR3 is TGTGCCAGCAGCCGTCGACAGGGTGAGTCACCCCTCCACTTT.

This clone was found a few times. The chain has TRBV18 and TRBJ2-2; weak D call: TRBD1 (6 bases). CDR3 length: 15 amino acids. The V gene's germline CDR1 is KGHSH and CDR2 LQKENI. V lost 4 bases to trimming and J lost 1 base, with 10 bases between them. CDR3 in amino acids: CASSRSTGNTGELFF. The CDR3 DNA follows: TGTGCCAGCTCACGTTCGACAGGGAACACCGGGGAGCTGTTTTTT.

The chain joins TRBV18 to TRBJ2-1, with TRBD1 matching over 7 bases. J was trimmed by 7 bases and V by 4 bases; bases with no gene match: 7. Germline CDR1 is KGHSH and CDR2 is LQKENI. This CDR3 spans 14 amino acids. CDR3 sequence: CASSLEGRGNEQFF. For the CDR3, the DNA is TGTGCCAGCTCACTTGAGGGCAGGGGGAATGAGCAGTTCTTC.

The J gene is TRBJ2-4, the V gene TRBV5-6, with D hard to call. V was pared by 0 bases and J by 6 bases, with 13 bases between. CDR3 length: 15 residues. Germline-derived CDR1 and CDR2 are SGHDT and YYEEEE. The CDR3 DNA is TGTGCCAGCAGCTTGGCCGGTCCATCCGTAAACATTCAGTACTTC. Encoded protein: CASSLAGPSVNIQYF.

This chain joins TRBV7-2 and TRBJ2-3, with 10 bases lining up with TRBD2. CDR3 length: 17 residues. V shed 3 bases, J shed 4 bases, and the junction held 10 bases outside the gene matches. CDR1 and CDR2 from the germline V gene are SGHTA and FQGNSA. The CDR3 sequence: CASSLNSLAGVADTQYF. In nucleotides, the CDR3 is TGTGCCAGCAGCTTGAACTCCCTAGCGGGAGTTGCAGATACGCAGTATTTT.

This clone came up once. CDR3 region: CASSLGQNTEAFF. In nucleotides, the CDR3 is TGTGCCAGCAGCCTCGGACAGAACACTGAAGCTTTCTTT. The chain carries TRBV3-1 (or the pseudogene TRBV3-2) and TRBJ1-1; TRBD1 might be the D (5 bases). V was clipped by 4 bases and J by 1 base, with 7 bases between them. The CDR3 has 13 amino acids. CDR1 LGHDT and CDR2 YNNKEL come from the germline V gene (reference sequence).

The rearrangement links TRBV5-1 to TRBJ2-7; D possibly corresponds to TRBD1 (5 bases). The CDR3 is 14 residues long. Trimming cost V 0 bases and J 4 bases, with 11 bases left between them. Per germline, CDR1 SGHRS and CDR2 YFSETQ. The CDR3, as DNA: TGCGCCAGCAGCTTGGCCAGCACAGGATACGAGCAGTACTTC. Its translation: CASSLASTGYEQYF.

The chain employs TRBV20-1 and TRBJ2-7; D uncertain. The CDR3 loop spans 11 amino acids. Germline CDR1 DFQATT, CDR2 SNEGSKA (reference sequence). The V gene lost 3 bases and the J gene lost 7 bases, with 10 bases spanning the gap. The CDR3 DNA is TGCAGTGCTAGGGCTCACCGAGAGCAGTACTTC. Translation gives CSARAHREQYF.

The chain joins TRBV6-6 to TRBJ1-4; 7 bases are a match to TRBD1. This CDR3 region has 14 residues. The V and J ends lost 6 bases and 3 bases, in that order; junction bases with no gene match: 4. Germline CDR1 is MNHNY and CDR2 is SVGAGI (reference sequence). The CDR3 DNA follows: TGTGCCAGCAGCACAGGGGAAGCTAATGAAAAACTGTTTTTT. This encodes CASSTGEANEKLFF.

The rearrangement uses TRBV5-6 and TRBJ2-1; 9 bases agree with TRBD2. The germline V gene encodes CDR1 SGHDT and CDR2 YYEEEE. CDR3 length: 17 residues. The V gene end was trimmed by 0 bases and the J gene end by 8 bases; junction bases not matched to a gene: 12. CDR3 protein: CASSLARLAGRGDEQFF. The CDR3 DNA is TGTGCCAGCAGCTTGGCCCGGCTAGCGGGAAGGGGGGATGAGCAGTTCTTC.

The CDR3 loop is CASSPSNRVETQYF. In nucleotides, the CDR3 is TGTGCCAGCAGCCCATCCAACAGGGTCGAGACCCAGTACTTC. This chain links TRBV7-9 with TRBJ2-5; D possibly corresponds to TRBD1 (6 bases). CDR1 is SEHNR, CDR2 FQNEAQ, per germline (reference sequence). CDR3 length: 14 amino acids. V lost 5 bases and J lost 5, with 15 bases in between.

V gene TRBV7-9 combines with J gene TRBJ2-7; 9 bases are shared with TRBD1. Germline values: CDR1 SEHNR, CDR2 FQNEAQ (reference sequence). V lost 5 bases, J lost 0 bases, and 8 bases stayed unmatched. This CDR3 region has 16 residues. This CDR3 is CASSAGTGFNSYEQYF. CDR3 nucleotides: TGTGCCAGCAGCGCGGGGACAGGGTTTAACTCCTACGAGCAGTACTTC. Combining the CDR3 with reference TRBV7-9 and TRBJ2-7 gives the whole variable domain DTGVSQNPRHKITKRGQNVTFRCDPISEHNRLYWYRQTLGQGPEFLTYFQNEAQLEKSRLLSDRFSAERPKGSFSTLEIQRTEQGDSAMYLCASSAGTGFNSYEQYFGPGTRLTVT.

This chain uses TRBV3-1 (or the pseudogene TRBV3-2) with TRBJ2-7; 9 bases agree with TRBD1. In germline, CDR1 is LGHDT, CDR2 YNNKEL (reference sequence). J lost 6 bases, V lost 3 bases, and 6 bases had no gene match. The length of the CDR3 is 14 residues. DNA of the CDR3: TGTGCCAGCAGCCAGCTGGGACAGGGCGGCGAGCAGTACTTC. Its translation: CASSQLGQGGEQYF.

The rearrangement links TRBV29-1 to TRBJ2-7; TRBD2 agrees at 7 bases. Per the germline V gene, CDR1 is SQVTM and CDR2 is ANQGSEA. The CDR3 loop spans 14 amino acids. The J segment lost 5 bases and the V segment lost 3 bases, leaving 10 bases of the junction unmatched. CDR3 DNA sequence: TGCAGCGTTGAGGACCCCGGGGGGTCTCACGAGCAGTACTTC. Translation: CSVEDPGGSHEQYF.

J is TRBJ2-1 and V is TRBV19; TRBD1 agrees at 8 bases. With V trimmed by 6 bases and J by 7 bases, 8 bases remained unmatched. CDR3 length: 14 residues. Per germline, CDR1 LNHDA and CDR2 SQIVND (reference sequence). CDR3 in DNA: TGTGCCAGTAGCCCAACCCAGGGGGCGAATGAGCAGTTCTTC. Translation: CASSPTQGANEQFF.

The chain recombines TRBV5-8 with TRBJ2-3; 9 bases align to TRBD1. In germline, CDR1 is SGHTS, CDR2 YDEGEE. The CDR3 sequence is 15 residues long. With V trimmed by 0 bases and J by 4 bases, 3 bases remained unmatched. DNA of the CDR3: TGTGCCAGCAGCTTGGACAGGGGGCGTCCAGATACGCAGTATTTT. Protein product: CASSLDRGRPDTQYF. Supplemented by reference TRBV5-8 and TRBJ2-3, the full variable domain reads EAGVTQSPTHLIKTRGQQATLRCSPISGHTSVYWYQQALGLGLQFLLWYDEGEERNRGNFPPRFSGRQFPNYSSELNVNALELEDSALYLCASSLDRGRPDTQYFGPGTRLTVL.

This chain uses TRBV7-2 with TRBJ2-7, with 9 positions matching TRBD1. CDR1 is SGHTA and CDR2 is FQGNSA in the germline V gene. The trim removed 5 bases at V and 4 bases at J, leaving 6 bases unmatched. This CDR3 spans 14 amino acids. Here the CDR3 DNA reads TGTGCCAGCAGCAAGAGGACAGGGGTTTACGAGCAGTACTTC. This gives the protein CASSKRTGVYEQYF.

The CDR3 spells CASSLARSGEQFF. CDR3 bases: TGTGCCAGCAGCTTAGCGCGGAGCGGAGAGCAGTTCTTC. V is TRBV7-9 and J is TRBJ2-1, with D possibly matching TRBD2 (5 bases). Per germline, CDR1 SEHNR and CDR2 FQNEAQ (reference sequence). This CDR3 comprises 13 residues. V was cut by 0 bases and J by 10 bases, with 10 bases left in between.

The V and J genes are TRBV3-1 (or the pseudogene TRBV3-2) and TRBJ2-1; TRBD2 matches at 13 bases. V shed 4 bases, J shed 9 bases, and the junction held 9 bases outside the gene matches. The germline CDR1 and CDR2 sequences are LGHDT and YNNKEL (reference sequence). This CDR3 is 16 amino acids long. The DNA of the CDR3 is TGTGCCAGCAGCCGTGGACTAGCGGGAGAGGAAGCTGAGCAGTTCTTC. Protein: CASSRGLAGEEAEQFF.

The chain is built from TRBV7-9 and TRBJ2-5, with 11 bases matching TRBD2. V lost 8 bases and J lost 5; bases outside the gene matches: 16. This CDR3 has 17 amino acids. The germline V gene encodes CDR1 SEHNR and CDR2 FQNEAQ (reference sequence). The CDR3 loop is CASRPSITSGSRETQYF. Written as DNA, the CDR3 is TGTGCCAGCCGACCCTCTATTACTAGCGGGAGCAGGGAGACCCAGTACTTC.

The chain recombines TRBV10-2 with TRBJ1-3; 9 bases line up with TRBD1. This CDR3 contains 16 residues. V trimming: 6 bases; J trimming: 2 bases; junction bases outside the gene matches: 8. The V gene's germline CDR1 is WSHSY and CDR2 SAAADI. In nucleotides, the CDR3 is TGCGCCAGCAGGGATGGGACAGGGTATGCTGGAAACACCATATATTTT. Translated: CASRDGTGYAGNTIYF.

On this clone: Other DNA sequences in this specimen translate into the identical CDR3. V usage is TRBV6-5 and J usage is TRBJ1-2, with TRBD1 identical over 7 bases. V dropped 4 bases and J dropped 2; count of bases not matched to a gene: 1. From germline, CDR1 is MNHEY and CDR2 SVGAGI. CDR3 length equals 13 residues. The chain's CDR3 is CASSSQGNYGYTF. The CDR3 DNA sequence: TGTGCCAGCAGTTCACAGGGGAACTATGGCTACACCTTC.

The rearrangement links TRBV2 to TRBJ2-7; D possibly corresponds to TRBD2 (6 bases). The length of the CDR3 is 14 residues. Between the trimmed V and J ends, which lost 2 bases and 7 bases, there was a span of 15 bases. Germline CDR1 is SNHLY and CDR2 is FYNNEI. CDR3 region: CASSELRLAPEQYF. CDR3 DNA sequence: TGTGCCAGCAGTGAACTGCGGCTAGCGCCGGAGCAGTACTTC. Full variable domain (outside the CDR3, taken from reference TRBV2 and TRBJ2-7): EPEVTQTPSHQVTQMGQEVILRCVPISNHLYFYWYRQILGQKVEFLVSFYNNEISEKSEIFDDQFSVERPDGSNFTLKIRSTKLEDSAMYFCASSELRLAPEQYFGPGTRLTVT.

This sequence joins TRBV7-2 and TRBJ2-1, with D possibly being TRBD2 (6 bases). V gave up 2 bases and J gave up 3 bases, with 14 bases separating them. Germline V lookup: CDR1 SGHTA, CDR2 FQGNSA. The CDR3 is 16 amino acids. CDR3 sequence (DNA): TGTGCCAGCAGCTTATACCCGGGAGTCGGCTACAATGAGCAGTTCTTC. It specifies CASSLYPGVGYNEQFF.

The J gene is TRBJ1-6, the V gene TRBV5-6; 8 bases map to TRBD1. V lost 1 base and J lost 4; bases outside the gene matches: 4. The V gene's germline CDR1 is SGHDT and CDR2 YYEEEE. The CDR3 extends over 16 amino acids. The CDR3 loop is CASSLLQGAYNSPLHF. DNA for the CDR3: TGTGCCAGCAGCTTGCTTCAGGGGGCTTATAATTCACCCCTCCACTTT.

This chain uses TRBV3-1 (or the pseudogene TRBV3-2) with TRBJ2-7, with 7 bases identical to TRBD1. The CDR3 runs to 14 residues. From germline, CDR1 is LGHDT and CDR2 YNNKEL (reference sequence). The V gene end was trimmed by 2 bases and the J gene end by 9 bases; junction bases not matched to a gene: 10. The DNA for the CDR3 is TGTGCCAGCAGCCAACCCATGACAGGGACAAGGCAGTACTTC. This encodes CASSQPMTGTRQYF.

V usage is TRBV3-1 (or the pseudogene TRBV3-2) and J usage is TRBJ1-4; possibly TRBD1 for D (5 bases). Between the trimmed V and J ends, which lost 0 bases and 8 bases, there was a span of 19 bases. Germline V lookup: CDR1 LGHDT, CDR2 YNNKEL (reference sequence). This CDR3 is built from 17 residues. CDR3 nucleotide sequence: TGTGCCAGCAGCCAAGATTTCATCGGCAGGGCCGCGGAAAAACTGTTTTTT. Translated, it gives CASSQDFIGRAAEKLFF.

V is TRBV6-5 and J is TRBJ1-1, with D perhaps TRBD1 (5 bases). V was shortened by 6 bases and J by 3 bases, with 14 bases between the two germline ends. The CDR3 sequence is 14 residues long. Germline V lookup: CDR1 MNHEY, CDR2 SVGAGI. Here the CDR3 reads CASRWERGYTEAFF. The DNA of the CDR3 is TGTGCCAGCAGATGGGAAAGGGGATACACTGAAGCTTTCTTT.

V and J are TRBV6-5 and TRBJ1-2, with D possibly matching TRBD1 (6 bases). Germline loops: CDR1 MNHEY, CDR2 SVGAGI. V gave up 5 bases and J gave up 5 bases, with 9 bases separating them. The CDR3 is 12 amino acids. CDR3 bases: TGTGCCAGCAGTCCAGGGGTTTATGGCTACACCTTC. Translating gives CASSPGVYGYTF.